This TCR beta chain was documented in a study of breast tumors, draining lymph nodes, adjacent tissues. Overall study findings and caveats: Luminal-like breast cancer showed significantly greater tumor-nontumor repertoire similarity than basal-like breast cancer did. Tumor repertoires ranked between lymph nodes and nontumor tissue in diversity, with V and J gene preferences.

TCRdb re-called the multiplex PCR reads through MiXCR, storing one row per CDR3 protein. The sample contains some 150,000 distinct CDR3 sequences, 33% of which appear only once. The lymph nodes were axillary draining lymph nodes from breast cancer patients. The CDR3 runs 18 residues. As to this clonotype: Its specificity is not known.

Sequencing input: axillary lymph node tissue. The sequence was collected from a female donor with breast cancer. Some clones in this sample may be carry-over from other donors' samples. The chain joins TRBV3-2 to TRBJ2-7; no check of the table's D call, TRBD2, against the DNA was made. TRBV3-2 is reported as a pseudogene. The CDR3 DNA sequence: TGTGCCAGCAGCCAAGTCCCATTTTTAGGGGACTCGATCTACGAGCAGTACTTC. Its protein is CASSQVPFLGDSIYEQYF.